A selection of T cell receptor beta chains follows, all from one sample in a study of blood T cell repertoires in COVID-19. TCRdb's copy holds only in-frame clones and misses some; the assay was immunoSEQ multiplex PCR. The sample carries under 250,000 clones, 80% to 90% recorded once. Sequencing input: peripheral blood. These receptors originate from a woman aged 55-69 years who had recovered from COVID-19. The CDR3 runs from the conserved cysteine through the conserved F or W. The D gene is left open where the match is weak. The size field is filled for only some rows; it gives once, few, many or a size class.

v_call	j_call	d_call	clone_size	cdr3_nt	cdr3_aa
TRBV27	TRBJ2-7	TRBD2	-	TGTGCCAGCAGTACCAGACTAGCGGGGATGTCCGAGCAGTACTTC	CASSTRLAGMSEQYF
TRBV7-2	TRBJ2-7	-	once	TGTGCCAGCAGCTCTAAAGCGTTGATACAGTACTTC	CASSSKALIQYF
TRBV7-9	TRBJ1-6	-	-	TGTGCCAGCAGCTTCGAGAGAAATTCACCCCTCCACTTT	CASSFERNSPLHF
TRBV27	TRBJ2-7	TRBD1	-	TGTGCCAGCAACGGCGGGACAGGGAATCAGTACTTC	CASNGGTGNQYF
TRBV7-6	TRBJ2-7	TRBD2	-	TGTGCCAGCAGCTCGGGACTAAACTACGAGCAGTACTTC	CASSSGLNYEQYF
TRBV10-1	TRBJ2-5	-	few	TGCGCCAGCAGTGAGCAAACAGGGCTCCAAGAGACCCAGTACTTC	CASSEQTGLQETQYF
TRBV6-2/TRBV6-3	TRBJ2-1	-	-	TGTGCCAGCAGTTACCAGGGTAACTCCTACAATGAGCAGTTCTTC	CASSYQGNSYNEQFF
TRBV21-1	TRBJ2-2	-	once	TGTGCCAGCAGCAAATCCGGGGGACCGACGAACACCGGGGAGCTGTTTTTT	CASSKSGGPTNTGELFF
TRBV7-8	TRBJ1-3	-	few	TGTGCCAGCAGCTTCCAGGGAGGCCCTGGAAACACCATATATTTT	CASSFQGGPGNTIYF
TRBV9	TRBJ1-6	TRBD1	-	TGTGCCAGCAGCGTAAGTCGGGACAGGGGTAATAATTCACCCCTCCACTTT	CASSVSRDRGNNSPLHF
TRBV28	TRBJ1-1	-	-	TGTGCCAGCACAAACTCAAACACTGAAGCTTTCTTT	CASTNSNTEAFF